These T cell receptor beta chains were read from a single sample in a study of blood T cell repertoires in COVID-19. Only in-frame clones appear in the TCRdb table, and some are missing; sequencing was by immunoSEQ multiplex PCR. Seen here are about 250,000 clones, 88% observed once, and the top ten hold roughly 6%. The sample consisted of peripheral blood. The receptors were sampled from a woman aged 25 to 39 with COVID-19, enrolled during active disease. Both conserved end residues are part of each CDR3. A D gene is named only where the DNA matches it firmly. Size values are once, few and many counts, or a class for expanded clones, and some rows have none.

>TRBV5-6|TRBJ1-1|NA|few
TGTGCCAGCAGCCGGGTCTACACTGAAGCTTTCTTT
CASSRVYTEAFF
>TRBV27|TRBJ1-6|TRBD1|NA
TGTGCCAGCAGTTCCCAAATACCCACCGGGACAGGGAATTCACCCCTCCACTTT
CASSSQIPTGTGNSPLHF
>TRBV6-2/TRBV6-3|TRBJ1-6|TRBD1|few
TGTGCCAGCAGTTCCGACAGGGTGCGGCGGTATAATTCACCCCTCCACTTT
CASSSDRVRRYNSPLHF
>TRBV5-1|TRBJ2-3|TRBD2|NA
TGCGCCAGCAGCTTTGGACTAGCGGGGGGAAACACAGATACGCAGTATTTT
CASSFGLAGGNTDTQYF
>TRBV9|TRBJ1-1|NA|NA
TGTGCCAGCAGCGTACAGGGGAACACTGAAGCTTTCTTT
CASSVQGNTEAFF
>TRBV4-1|TRBJ2-7|TRBD1|NA
TGCGCCAGCAGCCTCGGGGACAGGTTTGACTACGAGCAGTACTTC
CASSLGDRFDYEQYF
>TRBV18|TRBJ2-1|TRBD2|NA
TGTGCCAGCTCACCACCGGGTAGCGGGGGCCTCAGAGAGCAGTTCTTC
CASSPPGSGGLREQFF
>TRBV2|TRBJ1-4|NA|NA
TGTGCCATCCTGCAGGGGAAGGGCCAAAATGAAAAACTGTTTTTT
CAILQGKGQNEKLFF
>TRBV5-6|TRBJ2-1|TRBD2|NA
TGTGCCAGCAGCTACAGCGGGAGCTCCTACAATGAGCAGTTCTTC
CASSYSGSSYNEQFF
>TRBV5-4|TRBJ1-1|TRBD1|few
TGTGCCAGCAGCAGACCGGACAGGGTGAACACTGAAGCTTTCTTT
CASSRPDRVNTEAFF
>TRBV3-1/TRBV3-2|TRBJ1-1|TRBD1|NA
TGTGCCAGCAGCCAAAATCGCGCCGGACAGGGGAGGGGTAAAGCTTTCTTT
CASSQNRAGQGRGKAFF
>TRBV2|TRBJ2-5|NA|NA
TGTGCCAGCAGTGAAGACAGGTCCTTGGGAGAGACCCAGTACTTC
CASSEDRSLGETQYF
>TRBV2|TRBJ1-2|NA|NA
TGTGCCAGCAGCCCCGGAGGGGGCTACACCTTC
CASSPGGGYTF
>TRBV6-5|TRBJ1-5|NA|NA
TGTGCCAGCAGTTACAACGGACCCGGGGGTGGCCAGCCCCAGCATTTT
CASSYNGPGGGQPQHF
>TRBV7-2|TRBJ2-5|TRBD2|NA
TGTGCCAGCAGCTCGGGACTAGCCGTCGGACGAGAGACCCAGTACTTC
CASSSGLAVGRETQYF
>TRBV4-3|TRBJ1-2|NA|NA
TGCGCCAGCAGCCCAGCTGGGGCTACCTATGGCTACACCTTC
CASSPAGATYGYTF
>TRBV9|TRBJ1-1|NA|NA
TGTGCCAGCAGCCCCCTAACTGAAGCTTTCTTT
CASSPLTEAFF
>TRBV5-6|TRBJ1-3|TRBD1|NA
TGTGCCAGCGGGACAGGGGATTTTGGAAACACCATATATTTT
CASGTGDFGNTIYF
>TRBV24-1|TRBJ2-2|NA|NA
TGTGCCACCAGTGATTTGTCCAGGAACACCGGGGAGCTGTTTTTT
CATSDLSRNTGELFF
>TRBV5-8|TRBJ2-6|TRBD1|once
TGTGCCAGCAGCTTCTTCAGGGGGACTGGGGCCAACGTCCTGACTTTC
CASSFFRGTGANVLTF
>TRBV6-2/TRBV6-3|TRBJ1-5|TRBD1|NA
TGTGCCAGCAGTTACCGGGACAGCTATCAGCCCCAGCATTTT
CASSYRDSYQPQHF
>TRBV10-1|TRBJ1-5|TRBD1|NA
TGCGCCAGCAGTGAGTCGGACAGGGGGAAGGAGCCCCAGCATTTT
CASSESDRGKEPQHF
>TRBV6-2/TRBV6-3|TRBJ2-7|TRBD1|NA
TGTGCCAGCAGCCAGGGGGCTTGGGAGCAGTACTTC
CASSQGAWEQYF
>TRBV6-2/TRBV6-3|TRBJ2-2|NA|many
TGTGCCAGCAGCGGCGAGGGGGGGGAGTGGGGCACGAACACCGGGGAGCTGTTTTTT
CASSGEGGEWGTNTGELFF
>TRBV18|TRBJ1-5|NA|NA
TGTGCCAGCTCACCAGGGACCGGGAGTCAGCCCCAGCATTTT
CASSPGTGSQPQHF
>TRBV7-2|TRBJ1-2|NA|once
TGTGCCAGCAGCTTGGACCGGGACATCAACTATGGCTACACCTTC
CASSLDRDINYGYTF
>TRBV27|TRBJ1-2|NA|NA
TGTGCCAGCAGTTTCGTGGACAGCTACTATGGCTACACCTTC
CASSFVDSYYGYTF
>TRBV11-3|TRBJ1-6|NA|once
TGTGCCAGCAGCCCCTCGGTTAGCTCCTATAATTCACCCCTCCACTTT
CASSPSVSSYNSPLHF
>TRBV10-1|TRBJ1-2|TRBD1|NA
TGCGCCAGCAGTGAGTCTATCGGGCCAGGGGGCGCTGGCTACACCTTC
CASSESIGPGGAGYTF
>TRBV11-3|TRBJ2-3|TRBD1|NA
TGTGCCAGCAGCGTCGGGACAGGGGGCGCTGGGGATACGCAGTATTTT
CASSVGTGGAGDTQYF
>TRBV4-3|TRBJ2-1|NA|NA
TGCGCCAGCAGCCAAGAACCCGGGACACTTACCAATGAGCAGTTCTTC
CASSQEPGTLTNEQFF
>TRBV27|TRBJ1-2|TRBD1|NA
TGTGCCAGCAGTTTATCGGCAGGGGGTAGATATGGCTACACCTTC
CASSLSAGGRYGYTF
>TRBV19|TRBJ1-4|NA|NA
TGTGCCAGTAGCCCCTCCAGGGGAACAAATGAAAAACTGTTTTTT
CASSPSRGTNEKLFF
>TRBV19|TRBJ1-2|TRBD1|few
TGTGCCAGTAGTCCCGGGACAGGGCTGGTCTATGGCTACACCTTC
CASSPGTGLVYGYTF
>TRBV4-3|TRBJ2-7|TRBD2|NA
TGCGCCAGCAGCCAATCGAGCGGGGGGGCATCCTACGAGCAGTACTTC
CASSQSSGGASYEQYF
>TRBV10-3|TRBJ1-2|TRBD1|NA
TGTGCCATCAGTGAGTCCGGTGGGGACAGGGGGCGCAGGGACTATGGCTACACCTTC
CAISESGGDRGRRDYGYTF
>TRBV30|TRBJ2-1|TRBD2|NA
TGTGCCTGGAGTCTTGGGACTAGCCATTCCTACAATGAGCAGTTCTTC
CAWSLGTSHSYNEQFF
>TRBV9|TRBJ2-6|NA|NA
TGTGCCAGCAGCGGAGGACTGAACTCTGGGGCCAACGTCCTGACTTTC
CASSGGLNSGANVLTF
>TRBV3-1/TRBV3-2|TRBJ2-1|NA|NA
TGTGCCAGCAGCTCATTACTCAATGAGCAGTTCTTC
CASSSLLNEQFF
>TRBV7-6|TRBJ1-2|TRBD1|NA
TGTGCCAGCAGCCCGGGACAGAACTATGGCTACACCTTC
CASSPGQNYGYTF
>TRBV6-5|TRBJ1-2|NA|NA
TGTGCCAGCAGTACCAGGCTTGGGTATGGCTACACCTTC
CASSTRLGYGYTF